The 21 T cell receptor beta chains given below trace back to one sample, sequenced in a study of T cells in Graves' hyperthyroidism and ophthalmopathy (dated by TCRdb to between 2018 and 2020). The library came from multiplex PCR. Instrument on record: Illumina HiSeq 2000. TCR beta CDR3 regions were amplified from RNA transcripts. The first round of RT-PCR for the TCR CDR3 was performed with the HTBI primer set and the Qiagen OneStep RT-PCR kit. Through fastp at Q25 and MiXCR, TCRdb rebuilt clones from the public reads, retaining in-frame beta chains. Rows merge per CDR3 protein into single entries with the most common DNA and genes. This sample gives 400,000 to 550,000 distinct CDR3 sequences in total; around an eighth of them show up just once. The ten largest clones represent around 17% of the sample. The specimen sequenced was blood. Receptors originate from a woman aged 18 to 35 with Graves' hyperthyroidism.

This clonotype occurred many times. The rearrangement uses TRBV9 and TRBJ1-1; 8 bases are shared with TRBD1. This CDR3 spans 14 amino acids. Trimming cost V 3 bases and J 3 bases; bases outside gene matches: 4. Germline V lookup: CDR1 SGDLS, CDR2 YYNGEE. DNA for the CDR3: TGTGCCAGCAGCGCCGGACAGGGAGACACTGAAGCTTTCTTT. Its protein is CASSAGQGDTEAFF.

This rearrangement joins TRBV9 to TRBJ1-4; TRBD1 agrees at 8 bases. The CDR3 is 14 residues long. The V gene end was trimmed by 2 bases and the J gene end by 4 bases; junction bases not matched to a gene: 1. Germline assignment: CDR1 SGDLS and CDR2 YYNGEE. The CDR3 is CASSVTGGNEKLFF. In DNA, the CDR3 is TGTGCCAGCAGCGTCACAGGGGGTAATGAAAAACTGTTTTTT.

CDR3 loop: CASITGSSGNTIYF. The CDR3, as DNA: TGTGCCAGCATCACGGGGTCATCGGGAAACACCATATATTTT. The chain recombines TRBV6-1 with TRBJ1-3; D is uncertain. This CDR3 is 14 amino acids long. The germline gives CDR1 MNHNS, CDR2 SASEGT. V was shortened by 7 bases and J by 4 bases, with 14 bases between the two germline ends.

This chain links TRBV19 with TRBJ2-5; possible D gene TRBD1, 5 bases. The DNA end is more similar to TRBJ2-1, so the J call may be wrong. Germline V gene lookup returns CDR1 LNHDA and CDR2 SQIVND (reference sequence). The CDR3 contains 16 residues. The DNA for the CDR3 is TGTGCCAGTAGTAACCCGACAGACAGTAGGCGAGAGACCCAGTTCTTC. Amino acid sequence: CASSNPTDSRRETQFF.

This clonotype was seen at least ten times. J is TRBJ1-5 and V is TRBV12-3 or TRBV12-4; 8 bases are a match to TRBD1. The CDR3 runs 14 residues. V trimming: 10 bases; J trimming: 3 bases; junction bases outside the gene matches: 8. The CDR3 DNA is TGTGCCACCGGCGAGGACAGGGTCAATCAGCCCCAGCATTTT. It specifies CATGEDRVNQPQHF.

CDR3 sequence reads: CASSIRYYGYTF. The CDR3 DNA reads TGTGCCAGTAGTATACGCTACTATGGCTACACCTTC. The gene calls are TRBV19 and TRBJ1-2, with no clear D. Germline-derived CDR1 and CDR2 are LNHDA and SQIVND (reference sequence). Trimming pared 2 bases from V and 3 bases from J, leaving 4 bases between. The CDR3 spans 12 residues.

This clonotype has ten or more counts. The chain is built from TRBV11-2 and TRBJ1-4, with D maybe TRBD1 (5 bases). V lost 5 bases to trimming and J lost 0 bases, with 13 bases between them. CDR3 length: 16 amino acids. Germline CDR1 is SGHAT and CDR2 is FQNNGV. CDR3 coding DNA: TGTGCCAGCAGCCTAAGAGCGGGGGCAACTAATGAAAAACTGTTTTTT. It translates to CASSLRAGATNEKLFF.

The sample holds many counts of this clonotype. The chain uses TRBV12-3 or TRBV12-4 and TRBJ1-5; D call uncertain. This CDR3 comprises 15 residues. Trimming took off 1 base at V and 1 base at J, with 8 bases between the two ends. The CDR3 bases are TGTGCCAGCAGTTTAGACAGACTAAGCAATCAGCCCCAGCATTTT. Protein: CASSLDRLSNQPQHF.

The CDR3 spells CASSRLVGVNNEQFF. DNA of the CDR3: TGTGCCAGCAGCCGACTAGTAGGGGTCAACAATGAGCAGTTCTTC. The V call is TRBV7-2, the J call TRBJ2-1, with D possibly being TRBD2 (6 bases). Trimming stripped 5 bases from V and 5 bases from J, with 16 bases between. This CDR3 has 15 residues. Germline-derived CDR1 and CDR2 are SGHTA and FQGNSA.

The V and J genes are TRBV10-3 and TRBJ1-5; D remains ambiguous. Trimming cost V 9 bases and J 0 bases, with 6 bases left between them. CDR1 is ENHRY, CDR2 SYGVKD, per germline. CDR3 size: 12 residues. CDR3 region: CAISVSNQPQHF. The CDR3 nucleotides read TGTGCCATTTCGGTTAGCAATCAGCCCCAGCATTTT.

This clonotype was counted at least ten times. The chain recombines TRBV6-1 with TRBJ1-1; D is perhaps TRBD1 (6 bases). The CDR3 spans 15 residues. V lost 7 bases, J lost 3 bases, and 18 bases lay in between. Germline CDR1 MNHNS, CDR2 SASEGT. CDR3 protein: CASTLQQGLDTEAFF. CDR3 DNA sequence: TGTGCCAGCACCCTCCAACAGGGCTTGGACACTGAAGCTTTCTTT.

This clonotype was seen at least ten times. This chain uses TRBV28 with TRBJ1-1; D gene ambiguous. CDR1 and CDR2 from the germline V gene are MDHEN and SYDVKM. Trimming removed 10 bases from V and 2 bases from J, with 11 bases in between. The CDR3 covers 12 residues. The CDR3, as DNA: TGTGCCACCTTCGTCACCAACACTGAAGCTTTCTTT. Translation: CATFVTNTEAFF.

The chain uses TRBV4-1 and TRBJ1-1; D is ambiguous. The V gene lost 3 bases and the J gene lost 1 base, with 6 bases spanning the gap. The CDR3 is made up of 13 amino acids. Germline V gene lookup returns CDR1 MGHRA and CDR2 YSYEKL. In DNA form, the CDR3 reads TGCGCCAGCAGCCAGAGGGCGAACACTGAAGCTTTCTTT. Protein: CASSQRANTEAFF.

This clonotype was counted at least ten times. The V gene is TRBV29-1, the J gene TRBJ1-6; 8 positions agree with TRBD1. V gave up 7 bases and J gave up 7 bases; unmatched junction bases: 6. This CDR3 is 13 amino acids long. Germline loops: CDR1 SQVTM, CDR2 ANQGSEA. DNA of the CDR3: TGCAGCGCGAAGGGACAGGAGAATTCACCCCTCCACTTT. It specifies CSAKGQENSPLHF.

This clonotype was seen ten or more times. V and J are TRBV11-3 and TRBJ1-1, with D perhaps TRBD1 (6 bases). The length of the CDR3 is 17 residues. Deletions cut 4 bases from V and 1 base from J, with 19 bases between. CDR1 and CDR2 from the germline V gene are SGHNT and YENEEA. Here the CDR3 DNA reads TGTGCCAGCAGCTCCCTTGAAGGGGGAGTAGGGAACACTGAAGCTTTCTTT. The encoded protein is CASSSLEGGVGNTEAFF.

This clonotype was seen ten or more times. The V call is TRBV20-1, the J call TRBJ2-1, with D perhaps TRBD1 or TRBD2 (5 bases each). CDR1 DFQATT and CDR2 SNEGSKA come from the germline V gene (reference sequence). The CDR3 is made up of 13 amino acids. Between the trimmed V and J ends, which lost 5 bases and 4 bases, there was a span of 12 bases. In DNA, the CDR3 is TGCAGTGCTCCATCCGGGACGTACAATGAGCAGTTCTTC. It is translated as CSAPSGTYNEQFF.

This clonotype was detected many times. The rearrangement joins TRBV7-2 to TRBJ1-1, with D uncertain. Trimming shortened V by 5 bases and J by 11 bases, and 18 bases separated the two germline ends. CDR1 SGHTA and CDR2 FQGNSA come from the germline V gene. This CDR3 contains 13 residues. In DNA form, the CDR3 reads TGTGCCAGCAGCCTCGACGTTCTTACCCCGGCTTTCTTT. Protein sequence: CASSLDVLTPAFF.

This clonotype was picked up a small number of times. The chain has TRBV3-1 and TRBJ2-3, with D perhaps TRBD2 (6 bases). V was trimmed by 1 base and J by 6 bases, leaving 8 bases between them. The germline gives CDR1 LGHDT, CDR2 YNNKEL (reference sequence). The CDR3 loop spans 13 amino acids. For the CDR3, the DNA is TGTGCCAGCAGCCAAGCTAGCGCGGATACGCAGTATTTT. Protein: CASSQASADTQYF.

This clonotype was seen at least ten times. This sequence joins TRBV12-3 or TRBV12-4 and TRBJ2-3, with TRBD1 identical over 7 bases. J lost 3 bases, V lost 4 bases, and 7 bases had no gene match. The CDR3 length is 15 residues. CDR3: CASSSYRGSTDTQYF. CDR3 nucleotides: TGTGCCAGCAGTTCGTACAGGGGTAGTACAGATACGCAGTATTTT.

The sample holds many counts of this clonotype. The chain recombines TRBV5-1 with TRBJ1-2; weak D call: TRBD1 (5 bases). Germline V lookup: CDR1 SGHRS, CDR2 YFSETQ. Trimming shortened V by 3 bases and J by 4 bases, and 16 bases separated the two germline ends. The CDR3 spans 15 residues. CDR3 region: CASSSDGGDVYGYTF. Here the CDR3 DNA reads TGCGCCAGCAGCTCCGATGGGGGGGACGTCTATGGCTACACCTTC.

This clonotype showed up many times. The chain uses TRBV11-2 and TRBJ1-1, with a possible D match to TRBD1 (6 bases). Trimming shortened V by 4 bases and J by 0 bases, and 12 bases separated the two germline ends. The CDR3 is 15 amino acids. Germline V gene data show CDR1 as SGHAT and CDR2 as FQNNGV. This CDR3 reads CASSSFGQLNTEAFF. The CDR3 coding sequence is TGTGCCAGCAGCTCCTTTGGACAGCTGAACACTGAAGCTTTCTTT.